The 11 T cell receptor beta chains given below trace back to one sample, sequenced in a study of blood T cell repertoires in COVID-19. Data came from immunoSEQ multiplex PCR; TCRdb stores just in-frame clones and leaves some out. The sample yields approximately 39,000 clones, about 94% seen once. The sample was peripheral blood. The receptor source for this set is a human donor with active COVID-19. The donor label of this sample is uncertain.

The rearrangement uses TRBV6-5 and TRBJ2-3, with 9 bases aligning to TRBD1. Losses at the gene ends were 2 bases for V and 5 bases for J; bases not matched to a gene: 8. The germline V gene encodes CDR1 MNHEY and CDR2 SVGAGI. The CDR3 loop spans 16 amino acids. CDR3 sequence reads: CASSYSTGQGRDTQYF. DNA for the CDR3: TGTGCCAGCAGTTACAGTACGGGACAGGGACGAGATACGCAGTATTTT.

This chain connects TRBV14 to TRBJ1-2; 8 bases line up with TRBD1. Germline CDR1 is SGHDN and CDR2 is FVKESK. V lost 4 bases, J lost 4 bases, and 14 bases stayed unmatched. The CDR3 is 17 amino acids. The CDR3 DNA sequence: TGTGCCAGCAGCCGCCGGGTAGGACAGGGTGTTCCCTATGGCTACACCTTC. Its translation is CASSRRVGQGVPYGYTF.

DNA of the CDR3: TGTGCCAGCAGTTTTCACAGGGGGCGCACCGGGGAGCTGTTTTTT. This encodes CASSFHRGRTGELFF. J is TRBJ2-2 and V is TRBV28; TRBD1 aligns across 9 bases. Germline loops: CDR1 MDHEN, CDR2 SYDVKM. The V gene end was trimmed by 3 bases and the J gene end by 4 bases; junction bases not matched to a gene: 3. This CDR3 spans 15 amino acids. The full variable domain, its missing parts supplied by reference TRBV28 and TRBJ2-2, is DVKVTQSSRYLVKRTGEKVFLECVQDMDHENMFWYRQDPGLGLRLIYFSYDVKMKEKGDIPEGYSVSREKKERFSLILESASTNQTSMYLCASSFHRGRTGELFFGEGSRLTVL.

This rearrangement joins TRBV6-4 to TRBJ2-5; the match to TRBD1 covers 12 bases. In germline, CDR1 is MRHNA, CDR2 SNTAGT. The V segment lost 1 base and the J segment 0 bases; nucleotides outside the gene matches: 3. The CDR3 spans 17 residues. CDR3 coding DNA: TGTGCCAGCAGTGACTTCCGGGACAGGGGGCACCAAGAGACCCAGTACTTC. Protein product: CASSDFRDRGHQETQYF.

The chain links TRBV10-1 to TRBJ1-5, with TRBD1 identical over 10 bases. This CDR3 is 14 amino acids long. With 11 bases clipped from V and 1 base from J, the junction kept 5 bases outside the gene matches. CDR1 WNHNN and CDR2 SYGVQD come from the germline V gene (reference sequence). The CDR3 nucleotides are TGCGCCGGTCCGGACAGGGGGAGCAATCAGCCCCAGCATTTT. Amino acids: CAGPDRGSNQPQHF.

The V and J genes are TRBV5-1 and TRBJ2-1, with D unresolved. There are 12 residues in the CDR3. The V end was cut by 0 bases, the J end by 10 bases, with 8 bases between. Germline CDR1 and CDR2: SGHRS and YFSETQ. The CDR3 DNA follows: TGCGCCAGCAGCTTGGCCGAGTCAGAGCAGTTCTTC. It yields the protein CASSLAESEQFF.

The rearrangement uses TRBV2 and TRBJ2-3; 7 bases line up with TRBD2. The CDR3 has 16 amino acids. V trimming: 4 bases; J trimming: 3 bases; junction bases outside the gene matches: 10. CDR1 SNHLY and CDR2 FYNNEI come from the germline V gene. CDR3 DNA sequence: TGTGCCAGCAGTGTCTCTGGGGGGGTCGGAACAGATACGCAGTATTTT. It specifies CASSVSGGVGTDTQYF.

This rearrangement joins TRBV6-5 to TRBJ2-1; D perhaps matches TRBD2 (6 bases). The germline V gene has CDR1 MNHEY and CDR2 SVGAGI. Trimming stripped 7 bases from V and 8 bases from J, with 15 bases between. The CDR3 sequence is 13 residues long. In DNA form, the CDR3 reads TGTGCCAGCACTAGGGGACCTAGCGATGAGCAGTTCTTC. This sequence encodes CASTRGPSDEQFF.

To note about this clone: Distinct nucleotide sequences in the sample also encode this CDR3. J is TRBJ1-3 and V is TRBV11-3; D gene ambiguous. Germline CDR1 SGHNT, CDR2 YENEEA. The CDR3 is made up of 15 amino acids. Trimming cost V 5 bases and J 0 bases, with 11 bases left between them. The CDR3 coding sequence is TGTGCCAGCAGCCCGCGGGTGCTCTCTGGAAACACCATATATTTT. As protein: CASSPRVLSGNTIYF. The whole variable domain, remainder taken from reference TRBV11-3 and TRBJ1-3, is EAGVVQSPRYKIIEKKQPVAFWCNPISGHNTLYWYLQNLGQGPELLIRYENEEAVDDSQLPKDRFSAERLKGVDSTLKIQPAELGDSAVYLCASSPRVLSGNTIYFGEGSWLTVV.

The gene calls are TRBV27 and TRBJ2-7; 7 bases map to TRBD1. This CDR3 spans 12 amino acids. Trimming cost V 8 bases and J 5 bases; bases outside gene matches: 6. Germline CDR1 is MNHEY and CDR2 is SMNVEV (reference sequence). CDR3 sequence (DNA): TGTGCCAGCCGACAGGGTCGGGACGAGCAGTACTTC. It translates to CASRQGRDEQYF.

The chain is built from TRBV7-2 and TRBJ2-3; a weak D match, TRBD1 (5 bases). Trimming removed 1 base at V and 4 bases at J, with 18 bases between. The CDR3 has 17 residues. Germline V lookup: CDR1 SGHTA, CDR2 FQGNSA. CDR3 coding DNA: TGTGCCAGCAGCTTAGAGGGTAGGGGCGTTGGGCCAGATACGCAGTATTTT. This sequence encodes CASSLEGRGVGPDTQYF.